The source of this T cell receptor (beta chain) is a study of T-cell reconstitution after alpha-beta-depleted transplantation in children. Broader study findings: As was reported, about two months after transplant, alpha-beta T cells came from several hundred expanded graft clones. Counts and diversity of T cells one year after transplant came mostly from newly produced T cells.

This clonotype was picked up many times. Its antigen is unidentified. TCRbeta library construction was performed incorporating unique molecular identifiers. TCRdb analysed the PCR reads with MiXCR anew, one entry per CDR3 protein. The table lists roughly 30,000 distinct CDR3 sequences, under 8% of them singletons. The CDR3 has 17 residues. V dropped 4 bases and J dropped 2; count of bases not matched to a gene: 12. The germline V gene encodes CDR1 SGDLS and CDR2 YYNGEE. Material: peripheral blood, obtained 60 days after TCRalphabeta/CD19-depleted stem cell transplant. This chain links TRBV9 with TRBJ1-5, with 7 bases identical to TRBD1. This receptor was taken from a child younger than two who had a stem cell transplant for acute myeloid leukemia, so the T cells may come from the graft donor. As DNA, the CDR3 is TGTGCCAGCAGCCGAAAGCATTTCGACAGGGGCAATCAGCCCCAGCATTTT. Translating it yields CASSRKHFDRGNQPQHF.